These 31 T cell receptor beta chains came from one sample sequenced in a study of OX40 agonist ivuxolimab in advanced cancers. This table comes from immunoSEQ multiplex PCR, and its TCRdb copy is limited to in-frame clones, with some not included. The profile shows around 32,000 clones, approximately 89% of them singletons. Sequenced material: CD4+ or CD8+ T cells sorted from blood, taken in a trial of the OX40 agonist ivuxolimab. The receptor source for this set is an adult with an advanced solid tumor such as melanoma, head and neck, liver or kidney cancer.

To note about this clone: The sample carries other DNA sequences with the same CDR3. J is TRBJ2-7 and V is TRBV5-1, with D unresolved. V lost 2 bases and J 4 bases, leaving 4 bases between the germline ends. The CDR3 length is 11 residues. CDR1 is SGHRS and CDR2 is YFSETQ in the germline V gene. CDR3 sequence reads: CASSLGYEQYF. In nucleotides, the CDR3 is TGCGCCAGCAGCTTAGGTTACGAGCAGTACTTC.

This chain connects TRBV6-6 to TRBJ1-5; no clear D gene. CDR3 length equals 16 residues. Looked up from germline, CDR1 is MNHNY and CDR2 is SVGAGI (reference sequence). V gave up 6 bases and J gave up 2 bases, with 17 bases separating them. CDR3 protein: CASSPELRSRNQPQHF. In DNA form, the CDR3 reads TGTGCCAGCAGCCCGGAACTGCGTAGTCGCAATCAGCCCCAGCATTTT.

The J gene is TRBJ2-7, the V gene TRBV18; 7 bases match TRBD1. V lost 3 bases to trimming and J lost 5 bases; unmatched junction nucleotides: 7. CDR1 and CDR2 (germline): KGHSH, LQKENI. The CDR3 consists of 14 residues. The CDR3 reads CASSPTTGSNEQYF. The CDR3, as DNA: TGTGCCAGCTCACCTACGACAGGGTCCAACGAGCAGTACTTC.

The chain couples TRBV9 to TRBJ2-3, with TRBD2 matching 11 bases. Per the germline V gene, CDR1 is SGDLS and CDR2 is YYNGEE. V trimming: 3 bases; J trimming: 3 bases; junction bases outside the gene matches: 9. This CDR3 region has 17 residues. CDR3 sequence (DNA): TGTGCCAGCAGCGGCTTAGCGGGAGGGCCCGGGACAGATACGCAGTATTTT. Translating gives CASSGLAGGPGTDTQYF.

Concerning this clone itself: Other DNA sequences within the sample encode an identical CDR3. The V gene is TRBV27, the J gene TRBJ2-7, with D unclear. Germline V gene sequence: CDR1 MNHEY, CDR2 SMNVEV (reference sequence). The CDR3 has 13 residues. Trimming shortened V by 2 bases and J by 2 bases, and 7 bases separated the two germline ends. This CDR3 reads CASSLRPTYEQYF. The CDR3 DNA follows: TGTGCCAGCAGTTTACGACCTACCTACGAGCAGTACTTC.

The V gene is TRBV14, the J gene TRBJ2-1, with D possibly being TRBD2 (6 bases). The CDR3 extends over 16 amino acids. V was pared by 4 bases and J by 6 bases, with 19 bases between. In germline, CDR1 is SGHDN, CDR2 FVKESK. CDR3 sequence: CASSPPAGLGSNEQFF. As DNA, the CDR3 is TGTGCCAGCAGCCCACCGGCGGGACTGGGTAGCAATGAGCAGTTCTTC.

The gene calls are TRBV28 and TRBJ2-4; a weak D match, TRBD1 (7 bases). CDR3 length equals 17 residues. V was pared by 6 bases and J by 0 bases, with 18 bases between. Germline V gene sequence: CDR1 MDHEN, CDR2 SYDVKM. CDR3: CASRGIRGREAKNIQYF. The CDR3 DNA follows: TGTGCCAGCAGGGGGATTAGGGGGCGGGAAGCCAAAAACATTCAGTACTTC.

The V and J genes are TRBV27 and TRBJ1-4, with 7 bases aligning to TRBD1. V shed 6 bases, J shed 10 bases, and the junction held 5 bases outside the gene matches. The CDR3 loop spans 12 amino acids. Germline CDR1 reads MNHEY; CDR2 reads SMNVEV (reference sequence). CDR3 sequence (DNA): TGTGCCAGCAGCCCACACAGGGGAAAACTGTTTTTT. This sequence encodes CASSPHRGKLFF.

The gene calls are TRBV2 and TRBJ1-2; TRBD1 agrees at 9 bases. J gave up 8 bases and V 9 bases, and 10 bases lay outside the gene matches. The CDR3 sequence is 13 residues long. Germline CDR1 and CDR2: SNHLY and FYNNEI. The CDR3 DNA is TGTGCCAGAAACAGGGGGCTTCAAAGAGGCTACACCTTC. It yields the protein CARNRGLQRGYTF. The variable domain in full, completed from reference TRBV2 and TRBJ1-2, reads EPEVTQTPSHQVTQMGQEVILRCVPISNHLYFYWYRQILGQKVEFLVSFYNNEISEKSEIFDDQFSVERPDGSNFTLKIRSTKLEDSAMYFCARNRGLQRGYTFGSGTRLTVV.

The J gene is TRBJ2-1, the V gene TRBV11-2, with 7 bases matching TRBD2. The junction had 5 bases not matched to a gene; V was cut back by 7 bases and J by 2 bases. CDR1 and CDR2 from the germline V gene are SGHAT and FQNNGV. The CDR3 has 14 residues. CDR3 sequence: CASTLAVTYNEQFF. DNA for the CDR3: TGTGCCAGCACCCTAGCGGTTACCTACAATGAGCAGTTCTTC.

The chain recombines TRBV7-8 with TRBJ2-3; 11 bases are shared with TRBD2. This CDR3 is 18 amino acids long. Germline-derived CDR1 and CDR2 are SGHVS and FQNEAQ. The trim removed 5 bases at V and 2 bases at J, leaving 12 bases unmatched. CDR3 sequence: CASSLSSLAGGHTDTQYF. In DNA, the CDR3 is TGTGCCAGCAGCCTCTCCTCGCTAGCGGGAGGCCACACAGATACGCAGTATTTT.

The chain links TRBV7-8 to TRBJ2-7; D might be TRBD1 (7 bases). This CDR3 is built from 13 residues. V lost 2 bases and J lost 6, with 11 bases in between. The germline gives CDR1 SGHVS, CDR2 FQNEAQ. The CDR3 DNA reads TGTGCCAGCAGCTTACAGGGGGGAGGCGAGCAGTACTTC. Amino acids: CASSLQGGGEQYF. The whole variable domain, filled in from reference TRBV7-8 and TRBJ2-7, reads GAGVSQSPRYKVAKRGQDVALRCDPISGHVSLFWYQQALGQGPEFLTYFQNEAQLDKSGLPSDRFFAERPEGSVSTLKIQRTQQEDSAVYLCASSLQGGGEQYFGPGTRLTVT.

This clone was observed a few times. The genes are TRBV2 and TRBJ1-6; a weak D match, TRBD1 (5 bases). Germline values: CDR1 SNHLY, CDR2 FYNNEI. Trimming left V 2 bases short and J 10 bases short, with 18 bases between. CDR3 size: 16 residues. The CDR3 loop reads CASSEFIPMGGSPLHF. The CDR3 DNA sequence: TGTGCCAGCAGTGAATTTATCCCGATGGGGGGGTCACCCCTCCACTTT.

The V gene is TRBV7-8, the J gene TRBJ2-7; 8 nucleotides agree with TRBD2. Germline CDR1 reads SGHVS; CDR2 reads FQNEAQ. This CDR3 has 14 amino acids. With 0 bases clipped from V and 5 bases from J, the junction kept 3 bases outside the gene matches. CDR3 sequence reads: CASSLATGGDEQYF. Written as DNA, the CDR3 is TGTGCCAGCAGCTTAGCGACGGGGGGGGACGAGCAGTACTTC.

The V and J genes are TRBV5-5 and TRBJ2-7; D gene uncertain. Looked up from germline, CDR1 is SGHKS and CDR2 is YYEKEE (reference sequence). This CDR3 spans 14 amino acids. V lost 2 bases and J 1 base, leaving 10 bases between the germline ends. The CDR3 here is CASSFFAGSYEQYF. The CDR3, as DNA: TGTGCCAGCAGCTTTTTTGCAGGTTCCTACGAGCAGTACTTC.

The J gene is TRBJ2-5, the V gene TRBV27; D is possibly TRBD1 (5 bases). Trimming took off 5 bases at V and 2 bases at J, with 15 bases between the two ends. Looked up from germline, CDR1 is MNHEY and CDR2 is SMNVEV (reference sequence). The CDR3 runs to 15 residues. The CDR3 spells CASSLQGKGQETQYF. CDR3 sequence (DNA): TGTGCCAGCAGTCTCCAGGGAAAAGGGCAAGAGACCCAGTACTTC.

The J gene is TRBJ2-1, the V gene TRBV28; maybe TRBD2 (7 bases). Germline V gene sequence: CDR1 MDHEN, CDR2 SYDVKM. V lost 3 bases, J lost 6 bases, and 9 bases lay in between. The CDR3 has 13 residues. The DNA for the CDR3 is TGTGCCAGCAGTTTGGCGGGGGCCAATGAGCAGTTCTTC. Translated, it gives CASSLAGANEQFF. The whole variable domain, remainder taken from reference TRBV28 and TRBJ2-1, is DVKVTQSSRYLVKRTGEKVFLECVQDMDHENMFWYRQDPGLGLRLIYFSYDVKMKEKGDIPEGYSVSREKKERFSLILESASTNQTSMYLCASSLAGANEQFFGPGTRLTVL.

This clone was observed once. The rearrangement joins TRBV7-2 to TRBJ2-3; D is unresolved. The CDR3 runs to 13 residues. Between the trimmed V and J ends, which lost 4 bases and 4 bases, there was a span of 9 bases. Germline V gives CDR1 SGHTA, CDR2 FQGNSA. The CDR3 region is CASSSRYPDTQYF. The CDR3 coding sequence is TGTGCCAGCAGCTCCCGGTACCCAGATACGCAGTATTTT.

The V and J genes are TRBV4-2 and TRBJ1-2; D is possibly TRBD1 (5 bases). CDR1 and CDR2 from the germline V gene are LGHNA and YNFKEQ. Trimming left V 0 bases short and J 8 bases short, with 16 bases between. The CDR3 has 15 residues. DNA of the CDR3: TGTGCCAGCAGCCAAGATCAGGGCGGACTTTTCGGCTACACCTTC. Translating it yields CASSQDQGGLFGYTF.

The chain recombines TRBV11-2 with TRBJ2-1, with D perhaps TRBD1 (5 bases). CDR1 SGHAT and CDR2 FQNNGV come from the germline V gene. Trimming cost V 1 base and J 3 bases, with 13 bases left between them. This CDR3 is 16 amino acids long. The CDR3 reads CASSLVGVLSYNEQFF. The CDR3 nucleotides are TGTGCCAGCAGCTTAGTAGGGGTCCTTAGCTACAATGAGCAGTTCTTC. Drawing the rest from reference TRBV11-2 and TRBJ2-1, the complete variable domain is EAGVAQSPRYKIIEKRQSVAFWCNPISGHATLYWYQQILGQGPKLLIQFQNNGVVDDSQLPKDRFSAERLKGVDSTLKIQPAKLEDSAVYLCASSLVGVLSYNEQFFGPGTRLTVL.

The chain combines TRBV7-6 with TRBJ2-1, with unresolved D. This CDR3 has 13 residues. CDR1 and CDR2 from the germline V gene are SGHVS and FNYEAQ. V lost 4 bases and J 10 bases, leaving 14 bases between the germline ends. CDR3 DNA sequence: TGTGCCAGCAGCTCCCGTGAAAGCGACGAGCAGTTCTTC. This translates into CASSSRESDEQFF.

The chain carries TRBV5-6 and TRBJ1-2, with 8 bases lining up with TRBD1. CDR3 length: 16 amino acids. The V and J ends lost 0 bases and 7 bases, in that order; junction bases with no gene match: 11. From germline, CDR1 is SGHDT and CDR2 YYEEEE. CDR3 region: CASSLAGGGGLGGYTF. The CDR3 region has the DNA TGTGCCAGCAGCTTGGCAGGGGGCGGAGGACTAGGTGGCTACACCTTC.

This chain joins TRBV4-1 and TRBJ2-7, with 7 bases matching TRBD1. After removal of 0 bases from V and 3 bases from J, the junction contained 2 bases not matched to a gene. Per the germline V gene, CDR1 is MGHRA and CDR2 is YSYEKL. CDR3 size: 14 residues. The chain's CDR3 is CASSQEGTDYEQYF. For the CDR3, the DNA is TGCGCCAGCAGCCAAGAAGGGACAGACTACGAGCAGTACTTC.

The chain's CDR3 is CASSIDIYQPQHF. CDR3 nucleotides: TGTGCCAGTAGTATAGACATCTATCAGCCCCAGCATTTT. The chain has TRBV19 and TRBJ1-5; D not certain. The CDR3 covers 13 residues. The V gene's germline CDR1 is LNHDA and CDR2 SQIVND (reference sequence). Trimming removed 0 bases at V and 5 bases at J, with 5 bases between.

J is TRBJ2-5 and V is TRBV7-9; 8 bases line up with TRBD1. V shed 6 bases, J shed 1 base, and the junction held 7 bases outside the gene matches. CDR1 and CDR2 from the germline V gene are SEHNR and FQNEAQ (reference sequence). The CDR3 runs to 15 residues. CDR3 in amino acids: CASSPGTGLQETQYF. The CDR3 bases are TGTGCCAGCAGTCCCGGGACAGGACTCCAAGAGACCCAGTACTTC.

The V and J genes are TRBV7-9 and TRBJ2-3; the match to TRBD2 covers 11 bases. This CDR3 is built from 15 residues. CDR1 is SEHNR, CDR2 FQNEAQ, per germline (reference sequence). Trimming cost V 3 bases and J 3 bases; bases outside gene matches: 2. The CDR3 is CASSLTSGITDTQYF. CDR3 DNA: TGTGCCAGCAGCTTGACTAGCGGGATAACAGATACGCAGTATTTT. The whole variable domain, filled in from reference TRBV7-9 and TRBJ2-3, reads DTGVSQNPRHKITKRGQNVTFRCDPISEHNRLYWYRQTLGQGPEFLTYFQNEAQLEKSRLLSDRFSAERPKGSFSTLEIQRTEQGDSAMYLCASSLTSGITDTQYFGPGTRLTVL.

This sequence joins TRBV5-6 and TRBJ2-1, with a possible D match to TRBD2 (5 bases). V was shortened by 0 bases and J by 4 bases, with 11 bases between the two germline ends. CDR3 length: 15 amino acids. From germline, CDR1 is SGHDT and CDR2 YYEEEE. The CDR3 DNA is TGTGCCAGCAGCTTGGATTCCGGGATTTACAATGAGCAGTTCTTC. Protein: CASSLDSGIYNEQFF.

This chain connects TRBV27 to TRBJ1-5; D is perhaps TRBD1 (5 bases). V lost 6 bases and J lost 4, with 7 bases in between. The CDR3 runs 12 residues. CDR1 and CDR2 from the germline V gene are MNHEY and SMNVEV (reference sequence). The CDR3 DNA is TGTGCCAGCAGCCCAGGGAATCAGCCCCAGCATTTT. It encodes CASSPGNQPQHF.

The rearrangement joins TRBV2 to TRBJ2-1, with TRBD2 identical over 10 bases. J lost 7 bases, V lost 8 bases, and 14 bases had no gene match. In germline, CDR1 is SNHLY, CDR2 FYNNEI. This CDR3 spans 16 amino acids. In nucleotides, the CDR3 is TGTGCCAGCCGGGTTGGAGCGGGAGGGCCCTCGAATGAGCAGTTCTTC. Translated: CASRVGAGGPSNEQFF.

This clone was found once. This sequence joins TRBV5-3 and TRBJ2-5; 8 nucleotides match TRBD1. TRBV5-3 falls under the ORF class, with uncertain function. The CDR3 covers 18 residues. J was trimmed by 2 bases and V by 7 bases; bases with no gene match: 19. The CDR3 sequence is CARPTGGSVAVKQETQYF. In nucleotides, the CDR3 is TGTGCCAGACCTACAGGGGGATCGGTAGCGGTGAAACAAGAGACCCAGTACTTC.

The CDR3 DNA sequence: TGTGCCAGCAGCTTTGGGGGTGAGCAGTTCTTC. Translating gives CASSFGGEQFF. The chain recombines TRBV11-3 with TRBJ2-1, with D possibly called TRBD1 or TRBD2 (5 bases each). The CDR3 has 11 amino acids. The V and J ends lost 3 bases and 9 bases respectively, with 6 bases between them. Germline CDR1 and CDR2: SGHNT and YENEEA.